This is a list of T cell receptor beta chains from one sample in a study of blood T cell repertoires in COVID-19. Sequenced by immunoSEQ multiplex PCR; TCRdb stores in-frame clones only, minus some. The profile shows 110,000 to 150,000 clones, 81% of them singletons. Material: peripheral blood. These receptor sequences come from a human donor in a cohort sampled during active COVID-19. CDR3s include the opening cysteine and the closing phenylalanine or tryptophan. Fields, in order: J gene, V gene, D gene, clone size, CDR3 protein, CDR3 DNA. A D gene is named only where the DNA matches it firmly. Size values are once, few and many counts, or a class for expanded clones, and some rows have none.

J: TRBJ2-7; V: TRBV20-1; D: -; size: -; CDR3: CSARAPPEQYF; DNA: TGCAGTGCTAGGGCACCTCCCGAGCAGTACTTC
J: TRBJ2-1; V: TRBV28; D: -; size: -; CDR3: CASSLIEADLRDEQFF; DNA: TGTGCCAGCAGTTTAATTGAAGCGGACCTCCGGGATGAGCAGTTCTTC
J: TRBJ1-2; V: TRBV5-5; D: TRBD1; size: -; CDR3: CASSLGTANYGYTF; DNA: TGTGCCAGCAGCTTAGGGACAGCAAACTATGGCTACACCTTC
J: TRBJ1-5; V: TRBV19; D: -; size: -; CDR3: CASSIRENNQPQHF; DNA: TGTGCCAGTAGTATCCGGGAGAACAATCAGCCCCAGCATTTT
J: TRBJ2-1; V: TRBV9; D: TRBD2; size: -; CDR3: CASSPTGLAGLREQFF; DNA: TGTGCCAGCAGCCCAACAGGACTAGCGGGATTGCGTGAGCAGTTCTTC
J: TRBJ2-7; V: TRBV28; D: -; size: -; CDR3: CASTSSYEQYF; DNA: TGTGCCAGCACTTCGTCCTACGAGCAGTACTTC
J: TRBJ2-3; V: TRBV7-6; D: TRBD2; size: -; CDR3: CASSLVGLAGGPTDTQYF; DNA: TGTGCCAGCAGCTTAGTGGGACTAGCGGGAGGGCCGACAGATACGCAGTATTTT
J: TRBJ2-1; V: TRBV6-5; D: TRBD1; size: -; CDR3: CASRPDRGSFNEQFF; DNA: TGTGCCAGCAGACCTGACAGGGGGAGCTTCAATGAGCAGTTCTTC
J: TRBJ2-1; V: TRBV19; D: -; size: few; CDR3: CASKSTGVSEQFF; DNA: TGTGCCAGTAAGTCAACCGGGGTCAGTGAGCAGTTCTTC
J: TRBJ1-2; V: TRBV4-1; D: -; size: -; CDR3: CASLPLPSYNRIIYGYTF; DNA: TGCGCCAGCTTACCACTACCCAGCTACAACCGAATAATCTATGGCTACACCTTC
J: TRBJ1-2; V: TRBV27; D: TRBD1; size: few; CDR3: CASSLRTGVGYTF; DNA: TGTGCCAGCAGTTTAAGGACAGGGGTTGGCTACACCTTC
J: TRBJ2-3; V: TRBV11-2; D: -; size: -; CDR3: CASRHPRAGRYTDTQYF; DNA: TGTGCCAGCAGGCACCCGCGGGCGGGGCGATACACAGATACGCAGTATTTT
J: TRBJ1-1; V: TRBV7-2; D: -; size: -; CDR3: CASSPTVRLAEAFF; DNA: TGTGCCAGCAGCCCTACAGTCAGGTTAGCTGAAGCTTTCTTT
J: TRBJ2-5; V: TRBV6-2/TRBV6-3; D: TRBD1; size: -; CDR3: CASSYSEGQGGIQSETQYF; DNA: TGTGCCAGCAGTTACTCCGAGGGACAGGGGGGGATTCAGTCGGAGACCCAGTACTTC
J: TRBJ1-1; V: TRBV2; D: -; size: few; CDR3: CASTQSGWRGTEAFF; DNA: TGTGCCAGCACTCAGAGTGGGTGGCGAGGCACTGAAGCTTTCTTT
J: TRBJ2-7; V: TRBV6-1; D: TRBD2; size: -; CDR3: CASSEALADSYEQYF; DNA: TGTGCCAGCAGTGAAGCTCTAGCGGACTCCTACGAGCAGTACTTC
J: TRBJ2-7; V: TRBV19; D: -; size: -; CDR3: CASSVGSSYEQYF; DNA: TGTGCCAGTAGTGTCGGGAGTAGCTACGAGCAGTACTTC
J: TRBJ2-7; V: TRBV2; D: TRBD1; size: -; CDR3: CASRGTGSFGEQYF; DNA: TGTGCCAGCAGAGGGACAGGGAGTTTTGGCGAGCAGTACTTC
J: TRBJ2-7; V: TRBV4-2; D: -; size: -; CDR3: CASSQSEQEPSYEQYF; DNA: TGTGCCAGCAGCCAATCTGAACAGGAACCCTCCTACGAGCAGTACTTC
J: TRBJ2-3; V: TRBV12-3/TRBV12-4; D: -; size: -; CDR3: CASSFQLNTQYF; DNA: TGTGCCAGCAGTTTTCAGTTGAATACGCAGTATTTT
J: TRBJ1-5; V: TRBV7-9; D: TRBD1; size: -; CDR3: CASSGTDRNQPQHF; DNA: TGTGCCAGCAGCGGGACAGACCGCAATCAGCCCCAGCATTTT
J: TRBJ1-5; V: TRBV20-1; D: -; size: -; CDR3: CSASGQGGDYSNQPQHF; DNA: TGCAGTGCTAGTGGGCAGGGAGGGGATTATAGCAATCAGCCCCAGCATTTT
J: TRBJ1-2; V: TRBV18; D: TRBD1; size: once; CDR3: CASSPRTGNNYGYTF; DNA: TGTGCCAGCTCACCCAGGACAGGAAACAACTATGGCTACACCTTC
J: TRBJ1-5; V: TRBV6-1; D: TRBD1; size: -; CDR3: CASSEAGSGGTPQHF; DNA: TGTGCCAGCAGTGAAGCGGGGTCAGGGGGGACGCCCCAGCATTTT
J: TRBJ1-3; V: TRBV28; D: -; size: once; CDR3: CASSLLGQGSRAGNTIYF; DNA: TGTGCCAGCAGTTTATTGGGGCAGGGTTCAAGAGCTGGAAACACCATATATTTT
J: TRBJ2-7; V: TRBV7-6; D: TRBD1; size: -; CDR3: CASSSRQGNEQYF; DNA: TGTGCCAGCAGCTCCAGACAGGGTAACGAGCAGTACTTC
J: TRBJ1-2; V: TRBV4-2; D: TRBD1; size: few; CDR3: CASSHPEPTGGYGYTF; DNA: TGTGCCAGCAGCCACCCCGAACCGACAGGGGGCTATGGCTACACCTTC
J: TRBJ2-2; V: TRBV7-3; D: TRBD2; size: few; CDR3: CASSFRTSGRGTGELFF; DNA: TGTGCCAGCAGCTTTCGGACTAGCGGAAGAGGCACCGGGGAGCTGTTTTTT
J: TRBJ2-7; V: TRBV9; D: TRBD2; size: -; CDR3: CASSRAGTSGRFYEQYF; DNA: TGTGCCAGCAGCAGAGCCGGGACTAGCGGGAGGTTCTACGAGCAGTACTTC
J: TRBJ2-6; V: TRBV6-4; D: -; size: -; CDR3: CASSGFAWSSGANVLTF; DNA: TGTGCCAGCAGTGGATTTGCGTGGTCCTCTGGGGCCAACGTCCTGACTTTC
J: TRBJ1-1; V: TRBV2; D: -; size: -; CDR3: CASNPDRDTEAFF; DNA: TGTGCCAGCAACCCGGACAGAGACACTGAAGCTTTCTTT
J: TRBJ2-1; V: TRBV20-1; D: -; size: few; CDR3: CSALGNEQFF; DNA: TGCAGTGCTCTCGGCAATGAGCAGTTCTTC
J: TRBJ1-1; V: TRBV7-9; D: -; size: -; CDR3: CASKGGKDTEAFF; DNA: TGTGCCAGCAAAGGGGGAAAGGACACTGAAGCTTTCTTT
J: TRBJ2-7; V: TRBV10-2; D: TRBD1; size: -; CDR3: CASRDPGQNYEQYF; DNA: TGCGCCAGCAGAGATCCGGGACAGAACTACGAGCAGTACTTC
J: TRBJ1-3; V: TRBV4-3; D: -; size: -; CDR3: CASSLTGSSGNTIYF; DNA: TGCGCCAGCAGCCTAACAGGCTCCTCTGGAAACACCATATATTTT
J: TRBJ2-7; V: TRBV7-8; D: TRBD2; size: -; CDR3: CASSLASRLAGVPYEQYF; DNA: TGTGCCAGCAGCTTAGCCTCCCGCTTAGCGGGAGTCCCTTACGAGCAGTACTTC
J: TRBJ2-6; V: TRBV28; D: TRBD1; size: -; CDR3: CASSLMGQGISGANVLTF; DNA: TGTGCCAGCAGTTTAATGGGACAGGGCATATCTGGGGCCAACGTCCTGACTTTC
J: TRBJ1-5; V: TRBV5-1; D: -; size: -; CDR3: CASSPGGGNQPQHF; DNA: TGCGCCAGCAGCCCTGGGGGGGGGAATCAGCCCCAGCATTTT
J: TRBJ2-1; V: TRBV24-1; D: TRBD2; size: once; CDR3: CATRSAGVPYNEQFF; DNA: TGTGCCACCCGTTCAGCGGGAGTTCCCTACAATGAGCAGTTCTTC
J: TRBJ2-6; V: TRBV27; D: -; size: -; CDR3: CASSLRGTPSSGANVLTF; DNA: TGTGCCAGCAGTTTAAGGGGAACCCCGAGCTCTGGGGCCAACGTCCTGACTTTC
J: TRBJ2-7; V: TRBV27; D: TRBD1; size: -; CDR3: CASSLSRGTGGDEQYF; DNA: TGTGCCAGCAGTTTATCGCGGGGGACAGGGGGGGACGAGCAGTACTTC
J: TRBJ2-7; V: TRBV5-6; D: TRBD1; size: -; CDR3: CASSLGTGAYEQYF; DNA: TGTGCCAGCAGCTTGGGGACAGGGGCCTACGAGCAGTACTTC
J: TRBJ2-3; V: TRBV15; D: -; size: -; CDR3: CATSRDGAETDTQYF; DNA: TGTGCCACCAGCAGAGATGGGGCGGAGACAGATACGCAGTATTTT
J: TRBJ1-1; V: TRBV7-2; D: -; size: -; CDR3: CASSLSLGGGSSEAFF; DNA: TGTGCCAGCAGCTTATCCTTGGGTGGGGGCTCTTCTGAAGCTTTCTTT
J: TRBJ2-7; V: TRBV5-1; D: TRBD1; size: -; CDR3: CASSLGARTGGVSEQYF; DNA: TGCGCCAGCAGCTTGGGGGCCCGGACAGGGGGAGTTTCGGAGCAGTACTTC